These 24 T cell receptor beta chains were all obtained from the same sample, sequenced in a study of lymphopenia after photon versus proton radiotherapy. Clones were read by immunoSEQ multiplex PCR, and TCRdb kept only the in-frame ones, dropping some. The repertoire holds 20,000 or so clones, around 90% seen once, with around 9% in the top ten. The starting material was peripheral blood, obtained from a patient treated with proton-based radiotherapy. The origin of the receptors is a woman aged 70-85 years with pancreatic cancer. Some clones in this sample may be carry-over from other donors' samples.

This clone was seen just once. V gene TRBV6-5 combines with J gene TRBJ1-2, with 10 bases aligning to TRBD1. Looked up from germline, CDR1 is MNHEY and CDR2 is SVGAGI. The CDR3 sequence is 15 residues long. J lost 2 bases, V lost 4 bases, and 4 bases had no gene match. CDR3 sequence (DNA): TGTGCCAGCAGTTCAAGGACAGGGGGGAACTATGGCTACACCTTC. Encoded protein: CASSSRTGGNYGYTF.

DNA for the CDR3: TGCGCCAGCAGCTTGGCCGAAGGGACTGAAGCTTTCTTT. It translates to CASSLAEGTEAFF. The gene calls are TRBV5-1 and TRBJ1-1; D gene ambiguous. V was clipped by 0 bases and J by 5 bases, with 8 bases between them. This CDR3 has 13 residues. CDR1 is SGHRS, CDR2 YFSETQ, per germline.

This chain links TRBV30 with TRBJ1-2; D remains ambiguous. CDR3 size: 13 residues. Trimming cost V 1 base and J 0 bases, with 6 bases left between them. The germline CDR1 and CDR2 sequences are GTSNPN and SVGIG (reference sequence). The CDR3 loop reads CAWSAGANYGYTF. As DNA, the CDR3 is TGTGCCTGGAGTGCTGGAGCTAACTATGGCTACACCTTC.

The chain couples TRBV6-4 to TRBJ1-1; 10 bases agree with TRBD1. CDR3 length: 13 residues. The germline V gene has CDR1 MRHNA and CDR2 SNTAGT. V was pared by 5 bases and J by 4 bases, with 1 base of the junction left unmatched. CDR3 nucleotide sequence: TGTGCCAGCAGTCGGGACAGGGGCACTGAAGCTTTCTTT. Its protein product is CASSRDRGTEAFF.

The chain joins TRBV5-4 to TRBJ2-7; TRBD2 might be the D (6 bases). Trimming stripped 1 base from V and 2 bases from J, with 16 bases between. The CDR3 extends over 16 amino acids. Germline CDR1 SGHNT, CDR2 YYREEE (reference sequence). The CDR3 DNA follows: TGTGCCAGCAGCTTGTCCTACCAGACTAGTACCTACGAGCAGTACTTC. Protein: CASSLSYQTSTYEQYF.

The chain joins TRBV5-1 to TRBJ1-2; possible D gene TRBD1, 6 bases. The CDR3 is 14 residues long. V was trimmed by 4 bases and J by 2 bases, leaving 12 bases between them. CDR1 and CDR2 from the germline V gene are SGHRS and YFSETQ. CDR3 in DNA: TGCGCCAGCAGCGTGACAGGAGACAACTATGGCTACACCTTC. This sequence encodes CASSVTGDNYGYTF.

The count of this clone is one. The V call is TRBV28, the J call TRBJ1-1; no reliable D call. The CDR3 spans 12 residues. The germline V gene has CDR1 MDHEN and CDR2 SYDVKM. The V and J ends lost 3 bases and 5 bases respectively, with 7 bases between them. CDR3 coding DNA: TGTGCCAGCAGTTTGTTGGGTACTGAAGCTTTCTTT. Translation gives CASSLLGTEAFF.

For this clone: One end of the junction fails to match germline, which may point to a read error. Other DNA sequences in the sample encode the same CDR3. The V call is TRBV19, the J call TRBJ2-1; 7 bases agree with TRBD2. CDR1 is LNHDA and CDR2 is SQIVND in the germline V gene (reference sequence). The CDR3 length is 19 residues. The CDR3 nucleotides are TGTGCCAGTACCCAGCGGGGTAATGGGTTTCAGGTCTCCTATAATGAGCAGTTCTTC. Translating it yields CASTQRGNGFQVSYNEQFF. The variable domain in full, with the rest retrieved from reference TRBV19 and TRBJ2-1, is DGGITQSPKYLFRKEGQNVTLSCEQNLNHDAMYWYRQDPGQGLRLIYYSQIVNDFQKGDIAEGYSVSREKKESFPLTVTSAQKNPTAFYLCASTQRGNGFQVSYNEQFFGPGTRLTVL.

V and J are TRBV28 and TRBJ2-2; the match to TRBD2 covers 11 bases. CDR1 is MDHEN and CDR2 is SYDVKM in the germline V gene. This CDR3 is built from 17 residues. Germline trimming cut 1 base from V and 6 bases from J; bases unmatched to any gene: 7. The CDR3 coding sequence is TGTGCCAGCAGTTTATTCGACTTAGCGGGAGGGCCCGGGGAGCTGTTTTTT. Amino acids: CASSLFDLAGGPGELFF.

The chain's CDR3 is CASSLSGGAGQPQHF. CDR3 nucleotides: TGTGCCAGCAGTTTATCCGGGGGCGCAGGGCAGCCCCAGCATTTT. The V gene is TRBV28, the J gene TRBJ1-5; D might be TRBD1 (6 bases). The CDR3 is made up of 15 amino acids. Germline V gene lookup returns CDR1 MDHEN and CDR2 SYDVKM. V was pared by 1 base and J by 7 bases, with 14 bases between. Looking up the rest from reference TRBV28 and TRBJ1-5 gives the full variable domain: DVKVTQSSRYLVKRTGEKVFLECVQDMDHENMFWYRQDPGLGLRLIYFSYDVKMKEKGDIPEGYSVSREKKERFSLILESASTNQTSMYLCASSLSGGAGQPQHFGDGTRLSIL.

The chain employs TRBV28 and TRBJ1-6, with D unresolved. V was shortened by 5 bases and J by 5 bases, with 7 bases between the two germline ends. The CDR3 is 13 amino acids. CDR1 is MDHEN and CDR2 is SYDVKM in the germline V gene. CDR3 DNA sequence: TGTGCCAGCAGTCCACTCGATAATTCACCCCTCCACTTT. Translated, it gives CASSPLDNSPLHF.

The CDR3 loop reads CASLSGSPYNEQFF. CDR3 nucleotides: TGTGCCAGCCTTAGCGGGAGCCCCTACAATGAGCAGTTCTTC. V and J are TRBV28 and TRBJ2-1; 9 bases are a match to TRBD2. V was clipped by 8 bases and J by 2 bases; unmatched bases: 4. Germline-derived CDR1 and CDR2 are MDHEN and SYDVKM. This CDR3 has 14 residues.

CDR3 loop: CASSSGRGYNEQFF. CDR3 DNA: TGTGCCAGCAGTAGCGGGAGGGGGTACAATGAGCAGTTCTTC. This rearrangement joins TRBV6-5 to TRBJ2-1, with 10 nucleotides matching TRBD2. Trimming cost V 5 bases and J 4 bases; bases outside gene matches: 2. The germline CDR1 and CDR2 sequences are MNHEY and SVGAGI. The CDR3 is 14 residues long.

V usage is TRBV5-5 and J usage is TRBJ2-3; D is ambiguous. In germline, CDR1 is SGHKS, CDR2 YYEKEE (reference sequence). Trimming took 1 base from V and 0 from J, leaving 6 bases between them. This CDR3 spans 14 amino acids. CDR3 bases: TGTGCCAGCAGCTTGTGGGCTAGCACAGATACGCAGTATTTT. Its protein product is CASSLWASTDTQYF.

The CDR3, as DNA: TGTGCCAGCAAGACAAGGAGGGACGGCGGGGAGCTGTTTTTT. Its protein is CASKTRRDGGELFF. V usage is TRBV2 and J usage is TRBJ2-2; D is possibly TRBD2 (6 bases). From germline, CDR1 is SNHLY and CDR2 FYNNEI. The ends were cut back, 7 bases at V and 7 bases at J, with 16 bases in the middle. This CDR3 spans 14 amino acids.

This clone was counted once. J is TRBJ2-7 and V is TRBV14, with TRBD1 matching over 9 bases. The V gene's germline CDR1 is SGHDN and CDR2 FVKESK. The CDR3 loop spans 14 amino acids. V lost 3 bases, J lost 6 bases, and 6 bases stayed unmatched. The CDR3 DNA sequence: TGTGCCAGCAGCCATCCGGGACAGGGTTTCGAGCAGTACTTC. Translated, it gives CASSHPGQGFEQYF.

The CDR3 region is CASSYRSGDTQYF. DNA for the CDR3: TGTGCCAGCAGTTACAGATCTGGGGATACGCAGTATTTT. This chain joins TRBV6-5 and TRBJ2-3, with unresolved D. Germline lookup yields CDR1 MNHEY and CDR2 SVGAGI. The CDR3 is 13 amino acids. Trimming removed 2 bases at V and 6 bases at J, with 9 bases between.

The chain employs TRBV5-4 and TRBJ2-7; TRBD1 agrees at 8 bases. Germline-derived CDR1 and CDR2 are SGHNT and YYREEE (reference sequence). The CDR3 runs 15 residues. V shed 2 bases and J 4 bases; nucleotides not matched to a gene: 8. CDR3 in amino acids: CASSLAQGVPYEQYF. The DNA of the CDR3 is TGTGCCAGCAGCTTAGCACAGGGGGTCCCTTACGAGCAGTACTTC.

The chain links TRBV30 to TRBJ2-3, with 7 bases matching TRBD2. Germline lookup yields CDR1 GTSNPN and CDR2 SVGIG (reference sequence). V was pared by 3 bases and J by 0 bases, with 6 bases of the junction left unmatched. This CDR3 spans 15 amino acids. The CDR3, as DNA: TGTGCCTGGAGACGACTAGCACAAAGCACAGATACGCAGTATTTT. It codes for CAWRRLAQSTDTQYF.

The chain links TRBV10-3 to TRBJ2-1; 8 bases align to TRBD2. This CDR3 is built from 15 residues. V lost 5 bases, J lost 0 bases, and 3 bases stayed unmatched. CDR1 is ENHRY, CDR2 SYGVKD, per germline. The CDR3 reads CAISKREPSYNEQFF. The CDR3 DNA follows: TGTGCCATCAGTAAGCGGGAGCCCTCCTACAATGAGCAGTTCTTC.

The CDR3 nucleotides read TGCAGCGTTGTTCCCCAAGAGACCCAGTACTTC. Amino acids: CSVVPQETQYF. The chain combines TRBV29-1 with TRBJ2-5; D not resolved. This CDR3 contains 11 residues. CDR1 and CDR2 from the germline V gene are SQVTM and ANQGSEA. V was trimmed by 4 bases and J by 1 base, leaving 4 bases between them. The variable domain in full, with the rest retrieved from reference TRBV29-1 and TRBJ2-5, is SAVISQKPSRDICQRGTSLTIQCQVDSQVTMMFWYRQQPGQSLTLIATANQGSEATYESGFVIDKFPISRPNLTFSTLTVSNMSPEDSSIYLCSVVPQETQYFGPGTRLLVL.

The CDR3 loop reads CASSENWSSYNSPLHF. For the CDR3, the DNA is TGTGCCAGCAGTGAAAACTGGAGCTCCTATAATTCACCCCTCCACTTT. V is TRBV6-1 and J is TRBJ1-6; D remains ambiguous. The CDR3 length is 16 residues. Germline V gene sequence: CDR1 MNHNS, CDR2 SASEGT. V was clipped by 2 bases and J by 0 bases, with 8 bases between them.

The chain carries TRBV10-1 and TRBJ2-4; 7 bases map to TRBD2. This CDR3 is 16 amino acids long. Germline lookup yields CDR1 WNHNN and CDR2 SYGVQD (reference sequence). J was trimmed by 3 bases and V by 9 bases; bases with no gene match: 14. The CDR3 nucleotides are TGCGCCAGGGAGGGGAGGGAGTGGGTGGGCAAAAACATTCAGTACTTC. Protein sequence: CAREGREWVGKNIQYF.

The V gene is TRBV27, the J gene TRBJ2-2; 11 bases agree with TRBD1. The CDR3 consists of 16 residues. After removal of 3 bases from V and 4 bases from J, the junction contained 4 bases not matched to a gene. Germline V CDR1 and CDR2: MNHEY, SMNVEV (reference sequence). CDR3 sequence reads: CASSFSGQGGTGELFF. CDR3 DNA sequence: TGTGCCAGCAGTTTCTCGGGACAGGGGGGCACCGGGGAGCTGTTTTTT.